This passage covers 9 T cell receptor beta chains from one sample sequenced in a study of beta chain features in type 1 diabetes (dated by TCRdb to 2017 to 2018). Receptor libraries were prepared by the immunoSEQ multiplex PCR assay. The entire amount of isolated RNA was reverse transcribed using the High Capacity cDNA Reverse Transcription Kit, so the sequenced TCRB transcripts were expressed ones. This is the immuneACCESS table as TCRdb keeps it, with only in-frame sequences that have V and J called. A part of the clones is gone; compared with another copy, unresolved V genes explain less than half, and the rest is unexplained. This sample lists 810,000 or so clones; about 17% were detected once. In total, the top ten clones hold 0.023% of the sample. Material for sequencing was naive CD4+ T cells from blood. This specimen's cell subset or site label, interpreted: true naive CD4+ T cells. These receptors all come from a woman aged 18-30 years in good health.

Only a few counts were recorded for this clone. This chain links TRBV28 with TRBJ2-7; possible D gene TRBD1, 6 bases. Per germline, CDR1 MDHEN and CDR2 SYDVKM. V dropped 2 bases and J dropped 6 bases, with 11 bases sitting between them. This CDR3 comprises 13 residues. As DNA, the CDR3 is TGTGCCAGCAGTTTAGGGGGCATCGGCGAGCAGTACTTC. It specifies CASSLGGIGEQYF.

This clone was seen a few times. The CDR3 bases are TGTGCCACCGGTATAGCGACTGAAGCTTTCTTT. Translated, it gives CATGIATEAFF. This chain joins TRBV7-9 and TRBJ1-1; D is unclear. V was clipped by 10 bases and J by 5 bases, with 11 bases between them. This CDR3 has 11 residues. The germline V gene encodes CDR1 SEHNR and CDR2 FQNEAQ (reference sequence).

This clone showed up just a few times. The rearrangement joins TRBV29-1 to TRBJ2-3; 8 bases agree with TRBD2. Germline assignment: CDR1 SQVTM and CDR2 ANQGSEA. The CDR3 length is 14 residues. With 5 bases clipped from V and 2 bases from J, the junction kept 6 bases outside the gene matches. This CDR3 is CSVSHSGTTDTQYF. The CDR3 DNA reads as TGCAGCGTTTCACATAGCGGGACCACAGATACGCAGTATTTT.

The CDR3 sequence is CASSQVVASGANVLTF. The DNA of the CDR3 is TGCGCCAGCAGCCAAGTGGTGGCCTCTGGGGCCAACGTCCTGACTTTC. The V call is TRBV4-3, the J call TRBJ2-6; D is ambiguous. The V end lost 1 base, the J end lost 0 bases, and 7 bases lay between the germline ends. The CDR3 length is 16 residues. CDR1 LGHNA and CDR2 YSLEER come from the germline V gene.

This clone was seen a few times. This chain links TRBV28 with TRBJ2-2; possibly TRBD2 for D (6 bases). The CDR3 is made up of 14 amino acids. Trimming took off 8 bases at V and 3 bases at J, with 13 bases between the two ends. CDR1 is MDHEN, CDR2 SYDVKM, per germline. The CDR3 loop reads CASSGLQYTGELFF. As DNA, the CDR3 is TGTGCCAGCTCGGGACTTCAGTACACCGGGGAGCTGTTTTTT.

This clone was recorded a few times. V and J are TRBV7-8 and TRBJ1-1; maybe TRBD1 (5 bases). This CDR3 is 15 amino acids long. The V end was cut by 1 base, the J end by 1 base, with 10 bases between. Germline values: CDR1 SGHVS, CDR2 FQNEAQ. The CDR3 loop is CASSLEGIWNTEAFF. Here the CDR3 DNA reads TGTGCCAGCAGCTTAGAGGGGATCTGGAACACTGAAGCTTTCTTT.

V and J are TRBV7-6 and TRBJ2-2; maybe TRBD2 (5 bases). The CDR3 extends over 14 amino acids. Trimming stripped 3 bases from V and 5 bases from J, with 10 bases between. From germline, CDR1 is SGHVS and CDR2 FNYEAQ. The CDR3 nucleotides are TGTGCCAGCAGCTTCCTAGGACTGACCGGGGAGCTGTTTTTT. Its translation: CASSFLGLTGELFF.

This clone was picked up a small number of times. The rearrangement joins TRBV9 to TRBJ1-3; 8 bases map to TRBD1. Germline CDR1 SGDLS, CDR2 YYNGEE. The CDR3 has 14 amino acids. V gave up 3 bases and J gave up 2 bases; unmatched junction bases: 1. The CDR3 coding sequence is TGTGCCAGCAGCGCGACAGGGGCTGGAAACACCATATATTTT. Translating gives CASSATGAGNTIYF. Based on the CDR3 plus reference TRBV9 and TRBJ1-3, the full variable domain is DSGVTQTPKHLITATGQRVTLRCSPRSGDLSVYWYQQSLDQGLQFLIQYYNGEERAKGNILERFSAQQFPDLHSELNLSSLELGDSALYFCASSATGAGNTIYFGEGSWLTVV.

Remarks on this clone: Additional DNA sequences in this sample encode the identical CDR3. CDR3 nucleotides: TGTGCCAGCAGTTACTTACAGGGCCACGAGCAGTACTTC. Encoded protein: CASSYLQGHEQYF. This chain links TRBV6-5 with TRBJ2-7; the D gene is possibly TRBD1 (6 bases). Germline-derived CDR1 and CDR2 are MNHEY and SVGAGI. CDR3 length: 13 amino acids. Trimming removed 1 base at V and 5 bases at J, with 9 bases between.